These 24 T cell receptor beta chains were all obtained from the same sample, sequenced in a study of blood T cell repertoires in COVID-19 (dated by TCRdb to the early 2020s). Receptor libraries were prepared by the immunoSEQ multiplex PCR assay. TCRdb limited this immuneACCESS table to in-frame rearrangements with V and J called. A share of clones is missing; checked studies link under half to unresolved V genes, and the rest is unexplained. For this sample there are about 55,000 clones; more than 70% appear just once. The biggest ten clones account for roughly 15% of the sample. The sequenced sample consisted of peripheral blood. Receptors originate from a human donor in a cohort sampled during active COVID-19.

This rearrangement joins TRBV5-1 to TRBJ2-1; 15 bases agree with TRBD2. From germline, CDR1 is SGHRS and CDR2 YFSETQ. The V segment lost 5 bases and the J segment 10 bases; nucleotides outside the gene matches: 10. The CDR3 is 16 amino acids. CDR3 region: CASSHTSGTSGREQFF. In nucleotides, the CDR3 is TGCGCCAGCAGTCACACCTCCGGGACTAGCGGGAGGGAGCAGTTCTTC.

The rearrangement links TRBV6-5 to TRBJ2-2, with D maybe TRBD1 (6 bases). Germline V gene sequence: CDR1 MNHEY, CDR2 SVGAGI. CDR3 length: 14 amino acids. V was pared by 7 bases and J by 3 bases, with 12 bases between. CDR3 in amino acids: CASIPGVYTGELFF. CDR3 DNA sequence: TGTGCCAGCATCCCAGGGGTCTACACCGGGGAGCTGTTTTTT.

Comments on this clone: The junction differs from germline at one of its ends, possibly a read error. The V and J genes are TRBV30 and TRBJ1-2; 9 bases map to TRBD1. The length of the CDR3 is 11 residues. Germline CDR1 is GTSNPN and CDR2 is SVGIG (reference sequence). The DNA of the CDR3 is TGTGCCTGGTCATGGACAGGGGCCGCCGCTTTC. It codes for CAWSWTGAAAF.

The CDR3 loop is CASSTRGDRPQHF. The DNA of the CDR3 is TGTGCCAGCAGTACCCGGGGGGACCGGCCCCAGCATTTT. V usage is TRBV6-2 or TRBV6-3 and J usage is TRBJ1-5; maybe TRBD1 (5 bases). V was pared by 5 bases and J by 9 bases, with 14 bases between. The CDR3 is 13 amino acids. Germline CDR1 MNHEY, CDR2 SVGEGT.

The gene calls are TRBV5-4 and TRBJ2-3; D is undetermined. This CDR3 region has 15 residues. Per germline, CDR1 SGHNT and CDR2 YYREEE (reference sequence). Trimming removed 2 bases at V and 5 bases at J, with 15 bases between. The CDR3 DNA is TGTGCCAGCAGCTTTGGCACCACCCCGGGAGATACGCAGTATTTT. The encoded protein is CASSFGTTPGDTQYF. Based on the CDR3 plus reference TRBV5-4 and TRBJ2-3, the full variable domain is ETGVTQSPTHLIKTRGQQVTLRCSSQSGHNTVSWYQQALGQGPQFIFQYYREEENGRGNFPPRFSGLQFPNYSSELNVNALELDDSALYLCASSFGTTPGDTQYFGPGTRLTVL.

The CDR3 protein is CASSPSGRTNTGELFF. The CDR3 DNA is TGTGCCAGCAGCCCTAGCGGGAGGACGAACACCGGGGAGCTGTTTTTT. The chain combines TRBV3-1 (or the pseudogene TRBV3-2) with TRBJ2-2; 11 bases align to TRBD2. This CDR3 comprises 16 residues. CDR1 is LGHDT, CDR2 YNNKEL, per germline (reference sequence). V lost 4 bases to trimming and J lost 0 bases; unmatched junction nucleotides: 1.

The V gene is TRBV7-9, the J gene TRBJ2-5; D gene ambiguous. V lost 1 base and J 4 bases, leaving 10 bases between the germline ends. CDR1 SEHNR and CDR2 FQNEAQ come from the germline V gene (reference sequence). The CDR3 runs 14 residues. The CDR3 loop reads CASSLVQVGETQYF. The CDR3 DNA is TGTGCCAGCAGCTTAGTTCAGGTTGGAGAGACCCAGTACTTC.

The chain recombines TRBV10-3 with TRBJ1-2; D unclear. CDR1 and CDR2 from the germline V gene are ENHRY and SYGVKD. This CDR3 comprises 14 residues. V shed 0 bases and J shed 4 bases, with 9 bases lying between them. CDR3 in amino acids: CAISESSSSYGYTF. In DNA form, the CDR3 reads TGTGCCATCAGTGAGTCATCGAGTTCCTATGGCTACACCTTC.

In its sample, this clone was seen once. This chain connects TRBV19 to TRBJ1-1, with 8 nucleotides matching TRBD1. The germline gives CDR1 LNHDA, CDR2 SQIVND (reference sequence). V trimming: 4 bases; J trimming: 1 base; junction bases outside the gene matches: 5. This CDR3 is 15 amino acids long. DNA of the CDR3: TGTGCCAGTAGTACCCGACAGGGGAAGAACACTGAAGCTTTCTTT. This encodes CASSTRQGKNTEAFF.

The chain combines TRBV7-9 with TRBJ2-1; tentatively, D is TRBD2 (5 bases). CDR1 is SEHNR, CDR2 FQNEAQ, per germline (reference sequence). The CDR3 contains 14 residues. Trimming pared 3 bases from V and 4 bases from J, leaving 10 bases between. The CDR3, as DNA: TGTGCCAGCAGCTTGGGGAGCGCTTACAATGAGCAGTTCTTC. Its translation: CASSLGSAYNEQFF. Complete variable domain (other parts from reference TRBV7-9 and TRBJ2-1): DTGVSQNPRHKITKRGQNVTFRCDPISEHNRLYWYRQTLGQGPEFLTYFQNEAQLEKSRLLSDRFSAERPKGSFSTLEIQRTEQGDSAMYLCASSLGSAYNEQFFGPGTRLTVL.

The chain carries TRBV18 and TRBJ2-2, with TRBD2 matching 9 bases. Germline loops: CDR1 KGHSH, CDR2 LQKENI. The CDR3 length is 16 residues. V lost 3 bases, J lost 1 base, and 3 bases stayed unmatched. The CDR3 is CASSPSGGRNTGELFF. Written as DNA, the CDR3 is TGTGCCAGCTCACCTAGCGGGGGCAGGAACACCGGGGAGCTGTTTTTT. The variable domain in full, completed from reference TRBV18 and TRBJ2-2, reads NAGVMQNPRHLVRRRGQEARLRCSPMKGHSHVYWYRQLPEEGLKFMVYLQKENIIDESGMPKERFSAEFPKEGPSILRIQQVVRGDSAAYFCASSPSGGRNTGELFFGEGSRLTVL.

This sequence joins TRBV5-1 and TRBJ2-1; no reliable D call. The V end was cut by 1 base, the J end by 8 bases, with 10 bases between. CDR1 is SGHRS and CDR2 is YFSETQ in the germline V gene. The CDR3 sequence is 13 residues long. In nucleotides, the CDR3 is TGCGCCAGCAGCTTGCCCCAACTTTATGAGCAGTTCTTC. Amino acids: CASSLPQLYEQFF.

J is TRBJ2-7 and V is TRBV5-4; TRBD2 matches at 9 bases. The CDR3 length is 14 residues. J gave up 0 bases and V 4 bases, and 2 bases lay outside the gene matches. In germline, CDR1 is SGHNT, CDR2 YYREEE (reference sequence). CDR3 region: CASSNSGSSYEQYF. The CDR3 nucleotides read TGTGCCAGCAGCAATAGCGGGAGCTCCTACGAGCAGTACTTC.

This chain joins TRBV7-6 and TRBJ2-3; 8 nucleotides align to TRBD1. CDR3 size: 14 residues. Losses at the gene ends were 5 bases for V and 2 bases for J; bases not matched to a gene: 3. Germline V gene data show CDR1 as SGHVS and CDR2 as FNYEAQ. CDR3 nucleotides: TGTGCCAGCAGCCGGGGACAGGTCACAGATACGCAGTATTTT. It specifies CASSRGQVTDTQYF.

In its sample, this clone was seen once. The gene calls are TRBV3-1 (or the pseudogene TRBV3-2) and TRBJ1-2; 7 bases are a match to TRBD1. The CDR3 spans 15 residues. Trimming took 1 base from V and 5 from J; bases not matched to a gene: 7. The germline V gene encodes CDR1 LGHDT and CDR2 YNNKEL (reference sequence). CDR3 sequence reads: CASSQGRTGRYGYTF. The CDR3 DNA sequence: TGTGCCAGCAGCCAAGGTAGGACAGGAAGATATGGCTACACCTTC.

The chain uses TRBV6-5 and TRBJ2-3; 8 positions match TRBD2. J lost 4 bases, V lost 9 bases, and 6 bases had no gene match. The CDR3 contains 13 residues. Germline values: CDR1 MNHEY, CDR2 SVGAGI. The CDR3, as DNA: TGTGCCAGTACTAGCGGACCTGCAGATACGCAGTATTTT. Its protein is CASTSGPADTQYF.

J is TRBJ2-2 and V is TRBV5-1; 7 bases match TRBD1. The CDR3 extends over 15 amino acids. J gave up 5 bases and V 0 bases, and 4 bases lay outside the gene matches. CDR1 and CDR2 from the germline V gene are SGHRS and YFSETQ. The CDR3 coding sequence is TGCGCCAGCAGCTTGGAGGGGGCGCTTACCGGGGAGCTGTTTTTT. This translates into CASSLEGALTGELFF.

The chain has TRBV7-9 and TRBJ1-4; TRBD1 agrees at 7 bases. Unmatched junction bases numbered 9, after V lost 6 bases and J lost 8 bases. Germline CDR1 reads SEHNR; CDR2 reads FQNEAQ (reference sequence). This CDR3 is built from 14 residues. CDR3 DNA sequence: TGTGCCAGCAGATTGGGACAGCTCGGCGAAAAACTGTTTTTT. This encodes CASRLGQLGEKLFF.

The chain recombines TRBV7-2 with TRBJ1-5, with D possibly matching TRBD1 (5 bases). In germline, CDR1 is SGHTA, CDR2 FQGNSA. The CDR3 sequence is 13 residues long. Trimming shortened V by 2 bases and J by 9 bases, and 11 bases separated the two germline ends. CDR3 region: CASSLKQASPQHF. CDR3 DNA sequence: TGTGCCAGCAGCTTAAAACAGGCATCGCCCCAGCATTTT.

This chain links TRBV7-9 with TRBJ1-1; 8 bases are a match to TRBD1. Germline V gene sequence: CDR1 SEHNR, CDR2 FQNEAQ (reference sequence). Germline trimming cut 1 base from V and 3 bases from J; bases unmatched to any gene: 7. The CDR3 is made up of 16 amino acids. CDR3 residues: CASSLVGQGAYTEAFF. In nucleotides, the CDR3 is TGTGCCAGCAGCTTAGTTGGTCAGGGGGCGTACACTGAAGCTTTCTTT.

This chain links TRBV19 with TRBJ2-1; D is perhaps TRBD1 (7 bases). The V gene lost 4 bases and the J gene lost 4 bases, with 11 bases spanning the gap. The CDR3 sequence is 14 residues long. Germline V gene lookup returns CDR1 LNHDA and CDR2 SQIVND (reference sequence). CDR3 sequence reads: CASSSGTEYNEQFF. DNA of the CDR3: TGTGCCAGTAGTAGCGGGACAGAGTACAATGAGCAGTTCTTC.

The CDR3 bases are TGCAGCGTTTTGACGCAGGGCAGTCAGCCCCAGCATTTT. This translates into CSVLTQGSQPQHF. The chain has TRBV29-1 and TRBJ1-5; the D gene is possibly TRBD1 (5 bases). Per germline, CDR1 SQVTM and CDR2 ANQGSEA. The V end lost 5 bases, the J end lost 6 bases, and 14 bases lay between the germline ends. The CDR3 consists of 13 residues.

The rearrangement joins TRBV3-1 (or the pseudogene TRBV3-2) to TRBJ2-7, with D hard to call. V was clipped by 1 base and J by 6 bases, with 7 bases between them. The CDR3 spans 12 residues. The germline CDR1 and CDR2 sequences are LGHDT and YNNKEL (reference sequence). The CDR3 bases are TGTGCCAGCAGCCAAGCTGGCCGCGAGCAGTACTTC. Residues: CASSQAGREQYF.

The V gene is TRBV18, the J gene TRBJ2-3; 8 bases are shared with TRBD1. The CDR3 extends over 16 amino acids. Germline CDR1 and CDR2: KGHSH and LQKENI. Trimming at V came to 7 bases and at J to 5 bases, leaving 14 bases not matched to a gene. The CDR3 here is CASFPGVDRAIDTQYF. CDR3 in DNA: TGTGCCAGCTTCCCCGGCGTGGACAGGGCTATAGATACGCAGTATTTT.